This TCR beta chain was sequenced during a study of radiation and T cells in renal cell carcinoma. Study outcomes and limitations: From baseline, blood top tumor clonotypes peaked at 2 weeks post-radiation. No pretreatment tumor biopsies were available for baseline clonotypes.

This clone was detected once. Its antigen is unknown. With V trimmed by 7 bases and J by 7 bases, 14 bases remained unmatched. The CDR3 contains 15 residues. Per germline, CDR1 SGHRS and CDR2 YFSETQ. Produced via immunoSEQ multiplex PCR; TCRdb's table is partial and in-frame only. The sample records some 150,000 clones, roughly 89% being singletons. Time point noted: blood 2 weeks post-SBRT. Treatment meaning: 15 Gy SBRT to primary tumor, nephrectomy 4 weeks later. This renal cell carcinoma was of the clear cell type. Sequenced material: blood, taken from a patient whose treatment included radiotherapy and nephrectomy. The J gene is TRBJ2-1, the V gene TRBV5-1; 7 nucleotides line up with TRBD1. The origin of this receptor is a woman in her forties or fifties with renal cell carcinoma. DNA for the CDR3: TGCGCCAGCGGTTACACGACAGGGAAGTGGAATGAGCAGTTCTTC. It yields the protein CASGYTTGKWNEQFF. The complete variable domain, with remaining parts taken from reference TRBV5-1 and TRBJ2-1, reads KAGVTQTPRYLIKTRGQQVTLSCSPISGHRSVSWYQQTPGQGLQFLFEYFSETQRNKGNFPGRFSGRQFSNSRSEMNVSTLELGDSALYLCASGYTTGKWNEQFFGPGTRLTVL.